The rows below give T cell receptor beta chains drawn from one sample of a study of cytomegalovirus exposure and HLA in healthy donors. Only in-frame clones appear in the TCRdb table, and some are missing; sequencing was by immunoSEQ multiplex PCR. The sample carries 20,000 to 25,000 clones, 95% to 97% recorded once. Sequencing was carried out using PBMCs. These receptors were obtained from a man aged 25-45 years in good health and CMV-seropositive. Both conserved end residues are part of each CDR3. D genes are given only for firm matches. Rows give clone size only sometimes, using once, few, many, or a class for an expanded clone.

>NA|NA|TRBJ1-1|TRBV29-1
CSVRRDPSEAFF
TGCAGCGTACGCAGGGATCCTTCTGAAGCTTTCTTT
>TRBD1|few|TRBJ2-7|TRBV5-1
CASSTTRGLYEQYF
TGCGCCAGCAGCACTACCAGGGGGCTCTACGAGCAGTACTTC
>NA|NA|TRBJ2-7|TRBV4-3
CASSQDQGQGYEQYF
TGCGCCAGCAGCCAAGACCAGGGGCAAGGCTACGAGCAGTACTTC
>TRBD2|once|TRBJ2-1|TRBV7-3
CASSSPGLAGVFF
TGTGCCAGCAGCAGCCCGGGACTAGCGGGAGTGTTCTTC
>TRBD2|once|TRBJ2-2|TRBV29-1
CSVGGGAEYTGELFF
TGCAGCGTCGGGGGAGGGGCGGAATACACCGGGGAGCTGTTTTTT
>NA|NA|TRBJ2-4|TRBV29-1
CSVGEVFKNIQYF
TGCAGCGTTGGTGAGGTATTCAAAAACATTCAGTACTTC
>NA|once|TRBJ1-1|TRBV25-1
CASRKGQAVAEAFF
TGTGCCAGCAGGAAGGGACAAGCGGTGGCTGAAGCTTTCTTT
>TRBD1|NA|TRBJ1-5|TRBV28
CASHNNRGRVSPQHF
TGTGCCAGCCATAATAACAGGGGCCGTGTTTCGCCCCAGCATTTT
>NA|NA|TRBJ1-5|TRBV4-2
CASSQLGARGTYSNQPQHF
TGTGCCAGCAGCCAGTTAGGAGCCAGGGGAACTTATAGCAATCAGCCCCAGCATTTT
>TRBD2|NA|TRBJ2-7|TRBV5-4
CASSQTSGRPGSYEQYF
TGTGCCAGCAGCCAGACTAGCGGGAGGCCCGGGTCCTACGAGCAGTACTTC
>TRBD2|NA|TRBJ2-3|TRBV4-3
CASSQELAGQGGDTQYF
TGCGCCAGCAGCCAAGAACTAGCGGGGCAGGGAGGGGATACGCAGTATTTT
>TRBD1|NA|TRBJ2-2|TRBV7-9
CASSLPHRGQGGTGELFF
TGTGCCAGCAGCTTGCCCCACCGGGGACAGGGTGGGACCGGGGAGCTGTTTTTT
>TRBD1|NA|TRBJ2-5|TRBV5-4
CASSTGQGFQETQYF
TGTGCCAGCAGCACCGGACAGGGCTTCCAAGAGACCCAGTACTTC
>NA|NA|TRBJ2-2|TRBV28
CASSLSYKLQYTGELFF
TGTGCCAGCAGTTTATCATACAAGCTACAGTACACCGGGGAGCTGTTTTTT
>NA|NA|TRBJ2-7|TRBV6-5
CASRTLDTSYEQYF
TGTGCCAGCAGAACCCTGGACACCTCCTACGAGCAGTACTTC
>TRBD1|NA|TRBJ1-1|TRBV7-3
CASSLSVKTGVNTEAFF
TGTGCCAGCAGCTTAAGTGTTAAGACAGGGGTGAACACTGAAGCTTTCTTT
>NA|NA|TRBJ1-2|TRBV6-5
CASSSTPSYGYTF
TGTGCCAGCAGTTCAACACCCTCCTATGGCTACACCTTC
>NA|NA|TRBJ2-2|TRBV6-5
CASQGSLVTGELFF
TGTGCCAGCCAGGGAAGCCTGGTCACCGGGGAGCTGTTTTTT
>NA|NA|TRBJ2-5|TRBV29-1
CSVVQIKETQYF
TGCAGCGTTGTGCAGATCAAAGAGACCCAGTACTTC
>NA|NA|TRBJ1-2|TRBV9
CASSTPAANDYGYTF
TGTGCCAGCAGCACCCCCGCGGCAAATGACTATGGCTACACCTTC
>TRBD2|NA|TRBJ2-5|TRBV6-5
CASSYSPAGGRETQYF
TGTGCCAGCAGTTACTCCCCGGCGGGAGGACGGGAGACCCAGTACTTC
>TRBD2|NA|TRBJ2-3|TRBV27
CASSLLGSREGLDTQYF
TGTGCCAGCAGTCTGCTCGGCTCGCGGGAGGGCCTAGATACGCAGTATTTT
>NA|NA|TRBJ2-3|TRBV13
CASSLLRQVMTDTQYF
TGTGCCAGCAGCTTACTCCGACAGGTTATGACAGATACGCAGTATTTT
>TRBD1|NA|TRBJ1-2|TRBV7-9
CASSLEVIGTDGNYGYTF
TGTGCCAGCAGCTTAGAAGTTATTGGGACAGATGGAAACTATGGCTACACCTTC
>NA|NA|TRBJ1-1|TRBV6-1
CASSGSRVRNTEAFF
TGTGCCAGCAGTGGTAGTAGAGTCCGGAACACTGAAGCTTTCTTT
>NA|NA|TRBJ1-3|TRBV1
CTSSGAGQLGNTIYF
TGCACCAGCAGCGGGGCCGGACAGCTTGGAAACACCATATATTTT
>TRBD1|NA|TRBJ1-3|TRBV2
CASRGTGTGNTIYF
TGTGCCAGCAGAGGGACAGGAACTGGAAACACCATATATTTT
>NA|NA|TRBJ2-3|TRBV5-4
CASSPAGGQSTDTQYF
TGTGCCAGCAGCCCGGCGGGGGGACAGAGCACAGATACGCAGTATTTT
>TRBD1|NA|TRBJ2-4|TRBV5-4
CASSPRDRGNIQYF
TGTGCCAGCAGCCCCCGGGACAGGGGAAACATTCAGTACTTC
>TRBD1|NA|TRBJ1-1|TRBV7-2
CATAPGQGNTEAFF
TGTGCCACCGCTCCGGGACAGGGGAACACTGAAGCTTTCTTT
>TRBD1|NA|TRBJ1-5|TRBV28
CASSTRTGKVRVNQPQHF
TGTGCCAGCAGTACCCGGACAGGGAAAGTTAGGGTAAATCAGCCCCAGCATTTT
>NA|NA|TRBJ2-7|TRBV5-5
CASSLTGSSYEQYF
TGTGCCAGCAGCTTAACAGGGAGCTCCTACGAGCAGTACTTC
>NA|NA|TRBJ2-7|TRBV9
CASSVADGTYEQYF
TGTGCCAGCAGCGTAGCGGACGGGACCTACGAGCAGTACTTC
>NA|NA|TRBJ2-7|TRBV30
CAWSAPYEQYF
TGTGCCTGGAGTGCTCCCTACGAGCAGTACTTC
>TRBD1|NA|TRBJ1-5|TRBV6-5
CASSLTGGKGNQPQHF
TGTGCCAGCAGTTTGACAGGGGGGAAGGGCAATCAGCCCCAGCATTTT
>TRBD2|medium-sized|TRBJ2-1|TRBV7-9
CASSKIGEGIGDEQFF
TGTGCCAGCAGTAAGATAGGGGAGGGGATCGGAGATGAGCAGTTCTTC
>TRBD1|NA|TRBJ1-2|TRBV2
CASSEIPGGDYGYTF
TGTGCCAGCAGTGAAATTCCAGGGGGAGACTATGGCTACACCTTC
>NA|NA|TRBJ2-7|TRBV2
CASTTVRYPYEQYF
TGTGCCAGCACCACCGTGAGGTATCCCTACGAGCAGTACTTC
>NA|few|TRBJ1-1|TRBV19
CASSIPGTEAFF
TGTGCCAGTAGTATTCCAGGGACTGAAGCTTTCTTT
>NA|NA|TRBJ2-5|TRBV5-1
CASSLGPSQETQYF
TGCGCCAGCAGCCTTGGGCCTTCTCAAGAGACCCAGTACTTC
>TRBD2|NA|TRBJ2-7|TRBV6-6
CASSYSGLAGEQYF
TGTGCCAGCAGTTACTCGGGACTAGCGGGAGAGCAGTACTTC
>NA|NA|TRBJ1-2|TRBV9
CASSVARGYGYTF
TGTGCCAGCAGCGTAGCCAGGGGCTATGGCTACACCTTC
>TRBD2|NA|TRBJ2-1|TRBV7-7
CASSPSLRAGGNNEQFF
TGTGCTAGCAGCCCATCGCTCCGGGCGGGAGGGAACAATGAGCAGTTCTTC
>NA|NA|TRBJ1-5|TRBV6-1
CASHGQGPAQPQHF
TGTGCCAGCCATGGGCAGGGGCCTGCTCAGCCCCAGCATTTT